This T cell receptor beta chain emerged from a study of blood T cell repertoires in COVID-19. Here immunoSEQ multiplex PCR was the method, and the copy in TCRdb shows in-frame clones only, minus some. The sample holds 130,000 to 150,000 clones; 81% are singletons and the top ten take 6.5% to 8.5%. A note on this clone: The same CDR3 is also encoded by other DNA sequences in this sample.

With V trimmed by 4 bases and J by 9 bases, 6 bases remained unmatched. CDR3 length: 14 residues. CDR1 and CDR2 (germline): SGHRS, YFSETQ. This sequence joins TRBV5-1 and TRBJ1-6, with 8 bases lining up with TRBD1. The TCR was taken from a human donor with acute or convalescent COVID-19. The donor label of this sample is uncertain. Sample: peripheral blood. CDR3: CASSAGQGGSPLHF. CDR3 bases: TGCGCCAGCAGCGCAGGACAGGGAGGTTCACCCCTCCACTTT.